These 23 T cell receptor beta chains share one sample of origin, sequenced in a study of blood T cell repertoires in COVID-19. Clones were sequenced by immunoSEQ multiplex PCR, and TCRdb holds only the in-frame ones, with some missing. The sample lists approximately 280,000 clones, around 88% occurring once. Sequencing input: PBMCs or T cells enriched from blood (not recorded which). These receptors were taken from a woman aged 40 to 50 who had recovered from COVID-19.

V is TRBV19 and J is TRBJ2-2, with a weak D call TRBD1 (6 bases). CDR1 is LNHDA and CDR2 is SQIVND in the germline V gene (reference sequence). Deletions cut 7 bases from V and 2 bases from J, with 11 bases between. CDR3 size: 14 residues. The CDR3 DNA reads as TGTGCCAGTATGGTGGGGGCCAACACCGGGGAGCTGTTTTTT. Amino acid sequence: CASMVGANTGELFF.

The J gene is TRBJ2-1, the V gene TRBV30; the D is unclear. The germline V and J ends were trimmed by 5 bases and 0 bases, with 8 bases remaining between them. Germline CDR1 GTSNPN, CDR2 SVGIG (reference sequence). This CDR3 contains 13 residues. CDR3 loop: CAWAKSSYNEQFF. Here the CDR3 DNA reads TGTGCCTGGGCTAAGAGCTCCTACAATGAGCAGTTCTTC.

This chain joins TRBV4-1 and TRBJ2-1; 12 positions agree with TRBD2. The CDR3 runs 15 residues. Germline-derived CDR1 and CDR2 are MGHRA and YSYEKL. With V trimmed by 4 bases and J by 6 bases, 4 bases remained unmatched. This CDR3 reads CASSRGLAGLNEQFF. The CDR3 DNA sequence: TGCGCCAGCAGCCGTGGACTAGCGGGGCTCAATGAGCAGTTCTTC.

The gene calls are TRBV6-6 and TRBJ2-5, with 7 bases matching TRBD1. The CDR3 runs 15 residues. CDR1 and CDR2 (germline): MNHNY, SVGAGI (reference sequence). The V gene end was trimmed by 5 bases and the J gene end by 1 base; junction bases not matched to a gene: 7. CDR3 loop: CASSTNRDSQETQYF. The CDR3 DNA reads TGTGCCAGCAGTACTAACCGGGACAGCCAAGAGACCCAGTACTTC.

Written as DNA, the CDR3 is TGCAGTGCCACCACGAGCGGTGAGCAGTTCTTC. Encoded protein: CSATTSGEQFF. The chain uses TRBV20-1 and TRBJ2-1, with a weak D call TRBD2 (5 bases). CDR3 length equals 11 residues. V lost 6 bases to trimming and J lost 9 bases, with 12 bases between them. CDR1 and CDR2 from the germline V gene are DFQATT and SNEGSKA (reference sequence).

The chain couples TRBV11-2 to TRBJ2-7; 7 nucleotides align to TRBD1. The germline V gene has CDR1 SGHAT and CDR2 FQNNGV. Germline trimming cut 4 bases from V and 3 bases from J; bases unmatched to any gene: 12. The CDR3 runs 16 residues. The CDR3 here is CASSSFDRARFYEQYF. The CDR3 nucleotides read TGTGCCAGCAGCTCCTTCGACAGGGCCCGCTTCTACGAGCAGTACTTC.

This chain uses TRBV5-5 with TRBJ2-7, with a weak D call TRBD1 (5 bases). CDR3 length: 14 amino acids. The germline CDR1 and CDR2 sequences are SGHKS and YYEKEE (reference sequence). Trimming left V 0 bases short and J 3 bases short, with 10 bases between. The CDR3 DNA reads TGTGCCAGCAGCTTGGGGGGCGGAAACTACGAGCAGTACTTC. Protein product: CASSLGGGNYEQYF. Full variable domain (rest looked up from reference TRBV5-5 and TRBJ2-7): DAGVTQSPTHLIKTRGQQVTLRCSPISGHKSVSWYQQVLGQGPQFIFQYYEKEERGRGNFPDRFSARQFPNYSSELNVNALLLGDSALYLCASSLGGGNYEQYFGPGTRLTVT.

J is TRBJ1-2 and V is TRBV6-5, with 9 positions matching TRBD1. The CDR3 is 15 residues long. The V and J ends lost 7 bases and 4 bases, in that order; junction bases with no gene match: 10. Germline V gene lookup returns CDR1 MNHEY and CDR2 SVGAGI. The CDR3 coding sequence is TGTGCCAGCACCACCGGGACAGGGTCCACCTATGGCTACACCTTC. This sequence encodes CASTTGTGSTYGYTF.

The chain is built from TRBV5-1 and TRBJ2-5; D may be TRBD1 (5 bases). The germline V gene has CDR1 SGHRS and CDR2 YFSETQ. The CDR3 sequence is 13 residues long. V was shortened by 7 bases and J by 5 bases, with 15 bases between the two germline ends. The CDR3 protein is CASADRGDETQYF. The CDR3 bases are TGCGCCAGCGCTGACAGAGGCGACGAGACCCAGTACTTC.

As regards this clone: The junction shows a germline mismatch at one end, possibly a read error. The rearrangement joins TRBV7-7 to TRBJ2-1, with 7 bases identical to TRBD1. Germline V gene data show CDR1 as SSHAT and CDR2 as FNYEAQ (reference sequence). This CDR3 has 15 residues. The CDR3 nucleotides read TGTGCTAGCAGCTTAAACCGGGACAGCTACAATGAGCAGTTCTTC. Protein product: CASSLNRDSYNEQFF. The complete variable domain, with remaining parts taken from reference TRBV7-7 and TRBJ2-1, reads GAGVSQSPRYKVTKRGQDVTLRCDPISSHATLYWYQQALGQGPEFLTYFNYEAQPDKSGLPSDRFSAERPEGSISTLTIQRTEQRDSAMYRCASSLNRDSYNEQFFGPGTRLTVL.

The count of this clone is one. The sample carries other DNA sequences with the same CDR3. This chain connects TRBV6-5 to TRBJ1-6; D unresolved. Trimming removed 0 bases at V and 3 bases at J, with 6 bases between. CDR1 and CDR2 (germline): MNHEY, SVGAGI. The CDR3 length is 15 residues. The CDR3 loop reads CASSYSGSYNSPLHF. The CDR3 nucleotides read TGTGCCAGCAGTTACTCAGGGAGCTATAATTCACCCCTCCACTTT.

The V and J genes are TRBV4-3 and TRBJ2-7, with 10 nucleotides matching TRBD2. Per the germline V gene, CDR1 is LGHNA and CDR2 is YSLEER. The trim removed 0 bases at V and 7 bases at J, leaving 9 bases unmatched. The CDR3 is made up of 16 amino acids. The CDR3 is CASSQDSLAGEGEQYF. The CDR3 DNA sequence: TGCGCCAGCAGCCAAGATTCGCTAGCGGGAGAGGGGGAGCAGTACTTC.

This chain connects TRBV3-1 (or the pseudogene TRBV3-2) to TRBJ2-5, with 13 bases that match TRBD2. J lost 5 bases, V lost 4 bases, and 7 bases had no gene match. This CDR3 is built from 16 residues. Germline-derived CDR1 and CDR2 are LGHDT and YNNKEL (reference sequence). Here the CDR3 reads CASSPGLAGVWETQYF. CDR3 in DNA: TGTGCCAGCAGCCCTGGACTAGCGGGAGTGTGGGAGACCCAGTACTTC.

This chain links TRBV2 with TRBJ2-7; D is perhaps TRBD1 (5 bases). This CDR3 is built from 13 residues. V dropped 7 bases and J dropped 6 bases, with 16 bases sitting between them. The germline V gene encodes CDR1 SNHLY and CDR2 FYNNEI. CDR3 DNA: TGTGCCAGCACCACCGCCCAGGGCACCGAGCAGTACTTC. Its translation is CASTTAQGTEQYF. The full variable domain, rest sourced from reference TRBV2 and TRBJ2-7, is EPEVTQTPSHQVTQMGQEVILRCVPISNHLYFYWYRQILGQKVEFLVSFYNNEISEKSEIFDDQFSVERPDGSNFTLKIRSTKLEDSAMYFCASTTAQGTEQYFGPGTRLTVT.

This chain links TRBV3-1 (or the pseudogene TRBV3-2) with TRBJ1-5; 7 nucleotides line up with TRBD1. The CDR3 has 14 amino acids. Germline CDR1 LGHDT, CDR2 YNNKEL (reference sequence). Trimming removed 1 base from V and 6 bases from J; junction bases left unmatched: 3. CDR3 DNA sequence: TGTGCCAGCAGCCAAGCGACAGGGACTCAGCCCCAGCATTTT. Translated: CASSQATGTQPQHF.

V usage is TRBV28 and J usage is TRBJ1-2, with a weak D call TRBD1 (5 bases). The V end was cut by 6 bases, the J end by 6 bases, with 20 bases between. The germline V gene encodes CDR1 MDHEN and CDR2 SYDVKM. This CDR3 has 15 amino acids. CDR3 nucleotides: TGTGCCAGCAGCCTTAAGGAGCTCAGGGAGGATGGCTACACCTTC. It yields the protein CASSLKELREDGYTF.

This chain connects TRBV28 to TRBJ2-5; 7 bases map to TRBD2. The CDR3 is 15 residues long. V lost 6 bases to trimming and J lost 5 bases; unmatched junction nucleotides: 12. Germline V gene sequence: CDR1 MDHEN, CDR2 SYDVKM. This CDR3 reads CASSLGTTSQETQYF. As DNA, the CDR3 is TGTGCCAGCAGCCTGGGGACTACTAGCCAGGAGACCCAGTACTTC.

The sample holds a few counts of this clone. A junction boundary mismatches the germline segment, possibly from a read error. The genes are TRBV7-7 and TRBJ2-7; D perhaps matches TRBD2 (5 bases). Germline V gene data show CDR1 as SSHAT and CDR2 as FNYEAQ (reference sequence). CDR3 size: 20 residues. CDR3: CASSLARWVLKAPLNYEQYF. The CDR3 DNA follows: TGTGCTAGCAGCTTAGCGAGGTGGGTCCTAAAGGCGCCCCTTAATTACGAGCAGTACTTC. The entire variable domain, with the rest obtained from reference TRBV7-7 and TRBJ2-7, is as follows: GAGVSQSPRYKVTKRGQDVTLRCDPISSHATLYWYQQALGQGPEFLTYFNYEAQPDKSGLPSDRFSAERPEGSISTLTIQRTEQRDSAMYRCASSLARWVLKAPLNYEQYFGPGTRLTVT.

V gene TRBV6-6 combines with J gene TRBJ1-1, with 7 bases lining up with TRBD1. Trimming took 2 bases from V and 0 from J; bases not matched to a gene: 6. The CDR3 covers 16 residues. CDR1 and CDR2 (germline): MNHNY, SVGAGI (reference sequence). The CDR3 sequence: CASSYGPGGMNTEAFF. The CDR3 nucleotides read TGTGCCAGCAGTTACGGGCCAGGGGGAATGAACACTGAAGCTTTCTTT.

This rearrangement joins TRBV6-1 to TRBJ2-3, with D uncertain. Germline V gene sequence: CDR1 MNHNS, CDR2 SASEGT. The CDR3 has 14 amino acids. Trimming took off 1 base at V and 5 bases at J, with 10 bases between the two ends. This CDR3 is CASSEVVYGDTQYF. Here the CDR3 DNA reads TGTGCCAGCAGTGAAGTGGTCTATGGAGATACGCAGTATTTT.

The gene calls are TRBV21-1 and TRBJ2-3; no check of the table's D call, TRBD2, against the DNA was made. TRBV21-1 is assigned pseudogene status. The CDR3 is 15 residues long. The CDR3 reads CASRNPGLDTDTQYF. CDR3 nucleotide sequence: TGTGCCAGCAGAAACCCGGGACTAGACACAGATACGCAGTATTTT.

V usage is TRBV19 and J usage is TRBJ1-5, with a possible D match to TRBD1 (6 bases). This CDR3 region has 15 residues. CDR1 and CDR2 (germline): LNHDA, SQIVND (reference sequence). The V gene lost 6 bases and the J gene lost 0 bases, with 12 bases spanning the gap. CDR3 in amino acids: CASSTGLYSNQPQHF. The CDR3 DNA sequence: TGTGCCAGTAGCACAGGGCTATATAGCAATCAGCCCCAGCATTTT.

The chain recombines TRBV3-1 (or the pseudogene TRBV3-2) with TRBJ2-3; 7 bases line up with TRBD2. The CDR3 runs 13 residues. V dropped 4 bases and J dropped 5; count of bases not matched to a gene: 3. From germline, CDR1 is LGHDT and CDR2 YNNKEL (reference sequence). The CDR3 protein is CASSRSGVDTQYF. CDR3 bases: TGTGCCAGCAGCCGGAGCGGGGTAGATACGCAGTATTTT.